This T cell receptor (beta chain) was found in a study of blood T cell repertoires in COVID-19. Across the whole study: Nucleic acid was either cDNA or gDNA, and it came from T cells, B-cell-depleted T cells, or PBMCs.

Those who participated ranged in age from roughly 18 to 100 years and resided in about two dozen US areas. Participants reported their clinical history, and cohort assignment relied on those reports. How the authors handled the data: Reference gene primer amplification in the assay estimated nucleated cell counts. Generated by immunoSEQ multiplex PCR, the TCRdb table keeps only in-frame clones and is missing some. Clonal size and the V and J genes are those of that table, whereas D and trimming came from the DNA. The data show around 500,000 clones, with over 75% seen just once and over 1.5% held by the top ten. The CDR3 totals 12 residues.

Sequencing used PBMCs or T cells enriched from blood (not recorded which). The chain recombines TRBV12-2 with TRBJ2-7; the table assigns TRBD2, which was not confirmed against the DNA. TRBV12-2 is termed a pseudogene. The receptor's source is a middle-aged woman who had recovered from COVID-19. The CDR3 DNA follows: TGTGCAAGTCGCTATTGGAGGGACGAGCAGTACTTC. Residues: CASRYWRDEQYF.